The 30 T cell receptor beta chains below were found in one sample sequenced in a study of breast tumors, draining lymph nodes, adjacent tissues (dated by TCRdb to the mid-2010s). The lymph node samples were taken from the axillary draining lymph nodes of breast cancer patients. Library creation used multiplex PCR. The sequencer listed for this sample is Illumina HiSeq 2000. TCRdb cleaned the public reads at Q25 with fastp, built clones with MiXCR and kept in-frame beta chains. Each CDR3 protein appears once, grouped with its most common genes and DNA. The sample has 200,000 to 300,000 distinct CDR3 sequences on record, 30% of them singletons. Of the sample, about 1.2% is held by the ten largest clones. The sample comprised axillary lymph node tissue. Receptors were obtained from a female donor with breast cancer. Some clones in this sample may be carry-over from other donors' samples.

This clonotype was seen repeatedly, ten times or more. The CDR3 DNA sequence: TGCAGTGCTAGTCGACCCGGGACTAGCGGGAGTAGAGGGCAGTTCTTC. This encodes CSASRPGTSGSRGQFF. V and J are TRBV20-1 and TRBJ2-1; 14 positions agree with TRBD2. The V segment lost 3 bases and the J segment 12 bases; nucleotides outside the gene matches: 13. CDR1 is DFQATT, CDR2 SNEGSKA, per germline (reference sequence). The CDR3 is 16 residues long.

The sample holds one count of this clonotype. V and J are TRBV7-2 and TRBJ1-4; no reliable D call. CDR3 size: 15 residues. Germline V lookup: CDR1 SGHTA, CDR2 FQGNSA. This CDR3 reads CGGSLGVTLNEKLFF. The CDR3 DNA sequence: TGTGGCGGCAGCTTAGGCGTGACTCTTAATGAAAAACTGTTTTTT.

This clonotype appeared many times. The chain carries TRBV9 and TRBJ1-2; tentatively, D is TRBD1 (6 bases). The CDR3 runs 15 residues. The V gene's germline CDR1 is SGDLS and CDR2 YYNGEE. Trimming took 3 bases from V and 4 from J, leaving 16 bases between them. The CDR3 loop reads CASSGPGGPVYGYTF. The DNA for the CDR3 is TGTGCCAGCAGCGGACCGGGGGGGCCGGTCTATGGCTACACCTTC.

The chain has TRBV20-1 and TRBJ2-6, with 12 bases that match TRBD2. Germline CDR1 reads DFQATT; CDR2 reads SNEGSKA (reference sequence). The CDR3 runs 18 residues. With 1 base clipped from V and 2 bases from J, the junction kept 6 bases outside the gene matches. DNA of the CDR3: TGCAGTGCTAGAGGGCTAGCGGGAGGGGCCGCTGGGGCCAACGTCCTGACTTTC. Amino acid sequence: CSARGLAGGAAGANVLTF.

This clonotype was observed at least ten times. The chain has TRBV29-1 and TRBJ2-3, with a weak D call TRBD2 (5 bases). The V end was cut by 0 bases, the J end by 1 base, with 23 bases between. Germline-derived CDR1 and CDR2 are SQVTM and ANQGSEA. This CDR3 contains 19 residues. CDR3 sequence: CSVEDQSGSLIGGTDTQYF. The CDR3 DNA reads as TGCAGCGTTGAAGATCAATCGGGGTCCCTAATAGGCGGCACAGATACGCAGTATTTT.

The chain employs TRBV10-3 and TRBJ1-2, with D perhaps TRBD1 (5 bases). The germline CDR1 and CDR2 sequences are ENHRY and SYGVKD. V lost 6 bases and J 6 bases, leaving 11 bases between the germline ends. This CDR3 spans 12 amino acids. CDR3 residues: CAIREAGHGYTF. The DNA for the CDR3 is TGTGCCATCAGAGAAGCGGGACATGGCTACACCTTC.

This clonotype was detected a few times. Just one base apart from a much larger clone, this may be a read error. The V call is TRBV9, the J call TRBJ2-7; possible D gene TRBD2, 5 bases. Germline V gene sequence: CDR1 SGDLS, CDR2 YYNGEE. Trimming left V 0 bases short and J 2 bases short, with 15 bases between. The CDR3 runs to 16 residues. CDR3 protein: CASSVGPTEEAYEQYF. CDR3 nucleotide sequence: TGTGCCAGCAGCGTAGGCCCAACTGAGGAGGCCTACGAGCAGTACTTC. The entire variable domain, with the rest obtained from reference TRBV9 and TRBJ2-7, is as follows: DSGVTQTPKHLITATGQRVTLRCSPRSGDLSVYWYQQSLDQGLQFLIQYYNGEERAKGNILERFSAQQFPDLHSELNLSSLELGDSALYFCASSVGPTEEAYEQYFGPGTRLTVT.

This clonotype was counted at least ten times. The chain carries TRBV27 and TRBJ2-5, with D perhaps being TRBD1 or TRBD2 (7 bases each). This CDR3 has 12 amino acids. The germline CDR1 and CDR2 sequences are MNHEY and SMNVEV (reference sequence). V lost 8 bases and J lost 7, with 14 bases in between. The CDR3 sequence: CASGQGGGTQYF. CDR3 in DNA: TGTGCCAGCGGGCAGGGGGGGGGGACCCAGTACTTC.

This clonotype appeared many times. This chain uses TRBV5-6 with TRBJ1-2; 8 bases match TRBD1. This CDR3 is 14 amino acids long. From germline, CDR1 is SGHDT and CDR2 YYEEEE. The ends lost 6 bases at V and 3 bases at J; junction bases unmatched: 7. The CDR3 bases are TGTGCCAGCATCACTAACAGGGGGTACTATGGCTACACCTTC. This codes for CASITNRGYYGYTF.

In the case of this clonotype: Being one base from a much bigger clone, this may be a read error. The rearrangement joins TRBV20-1 to TRBJ2-1; D remains unclear. CDR3 length: 11 residues. Germline V gene data show CDR1 as DFQATT and CDR2 as SNEGSKA (reference sequence). The CDR3 coding sequence is TGCAGTGCTAGAAATAGGGATGAGCAGTCCTTC. Its translation: CSARNRDEQSF.

This clonotype was seen repeatedly, ten times or more. The V gene is TRBV11-2, the J gene TRBJ2-3; the D is unclear. This CDR3 is 12 amino acids long. CDR1 and CDR2 from the germline V gene are SGHAT and FQNNGV. Trimming took off 2 bases at V and 8 bases at J, with 8 bases between the two ends. CDR3 sequence: CASSLMGSTQYF. The CDR3 nucleotides read TGTGCCAGCAGCTTAATGGGGTCTACGCAGTATTTT.

This clonotype was recorded many times. The chain joins TRBV7-2 to TRBJ2-7; perhaps TRBD1 as D (6 bases). CDR3 length: 16 amino acids. Trimming removed 2 bases from V and 6 bases from J, with 20 bases in between. CDR1 and CDR2 (germline): SGHTA, FQGNSA. The CDR3 sequence is CASSLFGIGQSGEQYF. The CDR3 coding sequence is TGTGCCAGCAGCTTATTCGGCATAGGACAGTCGGGCGAGCAGTACTTC.

The V and J genes are TRBV25-1 and TRBJ1-1, with 9 positions matching TRBD1. The CDR3 has 16 amino acids. CDR1 and CDR2 from the germline V gene are MGHDK and SYGVNS. The trim removed 2 bases at V and 7 bases at J, leaving 11 bases unmatched. In DNA form, the CDR3 reads TGTGCCAGCAGTGAAAGCGTGGGACAGGGCGGCGTTGAAGCTTTCTTT. Its translation: CASSESVGQGGVEAFF.

Ten or more counts support this clonotype. This sequence joins TRBV2 and TRBJ2-7; D may correspond to TRBD1 or TRBD2 (5 bases each). CDR1 and CDR2 (germline): SNHLY, FYNNEI. CDR3 size: 10 residues. Deletions cut 8 bases from V and 6 bases from J, with 8 bases between. CDR3 sequence reads: CASGAGEQYF. In DNA, the CDR3 is TGTGCCAGCGGGGCGGGCGAGCAGTACTTC.

In its sample, this clonotype was seen many times. J is TRBJ2-1 and V is TRBV7-2, with D possibly TRBD1 on 7 matching bases. The germline CDR1 and CDR2 sequences are SGHTA and FQGNSA. This CDR3 region has 15 residues. V lost 4 bases to trimming and J lost 8 bases, with 18 bases between them. CDR3 DNA: TGTGCCAGCAGCTCCCAGGGGGGCTTCTTAGATGAGCAGTTCTTC. Protein sequence: CASSSQGGFLDEQFF.

This clonotype was seen repeatedly, ten times or more. The V call is TRBV24-1, the J call TRBJ2-3, with 10 bases identical to TRBD2. Germline CDR1 KGHDR, CDR2 SFDVKD. The CDR3 spans 16 residues. With V trimmed by 3 bases and J by 3 bases, 5 bases remained unmatched. CDR3 sequence: CATSDLTSGQTDTQYF. The CDR3 region has the DNA TGTGCCACCAGTGATCTGACTAGCGGGCAAACAGATACGCAGTATTTT.

As for this clonotype: The junction does not match germline at one end; this may be a read error. This chain connects TRBV11-2 to TRBJ1-4; possible D gene TRBD1, 6 bases. The CDR3 is 14 amino acids. Germline V gene lookup returns CDR1 SGHAT and CDR2 FQNNGV. Written as DNA, the CDR3 is TGTGCCAGCAGCTTTAGGGGGGGTAGTGAAAAACTGGTTTTT. Its translation is CASSFRGGSEKLVF.

This chain links TRBV20-1 with TRBJ1-6; no clear D. There are 12 residues in the CDR3. Germline CDR1 is DFQATT and CDR2 is SNEGSKA (reference sequence). CDR3 nucleotide sequence: TGCAGCCGTGCTCCTATAATTCACCCCCTCCACTTT. Translating it yields CSRAPIIHPLHF.

With regard to this clonotype: A read error may be the cause here, since a much bigger clone is one base away. The J gene is TRBJ2-5, the V gene TRBV5-1; D is ambiguous. The CDR3 sequence is 14 residues long. Germline V gene lookup returns CDR1 SGHRS and CDR2 YFSETQ. The CDR3, as DNA: TGCGCCAGCAGCTTTGGACCAGCTCAAGACACCCAGTACTTC. Amino acid sequence: CASSFGPAQDTQYF.

This clonotype was counted a few times. The chain uses TRBV20-1 and TRBJ2-5, with TRBD2 matching 12 bases. This CDR3 comprises 16 residues. Germline V gene sequence: CDR1 DFQATT, CDR2 SNEGSKA (reference sequence). V lost 4 bases and J lost 2; bases outside the gene matches: 8. The CDR3 nucleotides are TGCAGTGCTATCCCCCCTAGCGGGAGGGCTCAAGAGACCCAGTACTTC. Translating gives CSAIPPSGRAQETQYF.

At least ten counts were recorded for this clonotype. The gene calls are TRBV4-3 and TRBJ2-7; 7 bases map to TRBD2. The length of the CDR3 is 17 residues. Germline trimming cut 4 bases from V and 1 base from J; bases unmatched to any gene: 13. In germline, CDR1 is LGHNA, CDR2 YSLEER. The CDR3 spells CASSPGKLARQSYEQYF. The CDR3 region has the DNA TGCGCCAGCAGCCCTGGGAAACTAGCGCGGCAATCCTACGAGCAGTACTTC.

This clonotype was seen many times. The V call is TRBV6-5, the J call TRBJ1-3, with no clear D. The ends were cut back, 0 bases at V and 0 bases at J, with 12 bases in the middle. The germline V gene encodes CDR1 MNHEY and CDR2 SVGAGI. This CDR3 spans 17 amino acids. The CDR3 nucleotides read TGTGCCAGCAGTTACTCGGGCAGAAAGCTCTCTGGAAACACCATATATTTT. Translation: CASSYSGRKLSGNTIYF.

This clonotype was picked up many times. For the CDR3, the DNA is TGCGCCAGCAGCCCCCATAAGGACAGGCCCGGTGGCTACACCTTC. Its protein product is CASSPHKDRPGGYTF. The chain uses TRBV5-1 and TRBJ1-2, with 7 nucleotides matching TRBD1. CDR1 is SGHRS and CDR2 is YFSETQ in the germline V gene. This CDR3 spans 15 amino acids. V dropped 4 bases and J dropped 7; count of bases not matched to a gene: 13.

The chain employs TRBV11-2 and TRBJ1-2, with 7 nucleotides matching TRBD1. V lost 4 bases, J lost 6 bases, and 5 bases stayed unmatched. Germline lookup yields CDR1 SGHAT and CDR2 FQNNGV. The CDR3 runs 13 residues. The CDR3 is CASSSGGSDGYTF. CDR3 nucleotides: TGTGCCAGCAGCTCAGGGGGTTCGGATGGCTACACCTTC.

Note on this clonotype: A read error may be the cause here, since a much bigger clone is one base away. The V call is TRBV20-1, the J call TRBJ2-7, with D possibly being TRBD2 (5 bases). V was shortened by 6 bases and J by 6 bases, with 21 bases between the two germline ends. This CDR3 contains 14 residues. The germline V gene encodes CDR1 DFQATT and CDR2 SNEGSKA (reference sequence). The CDR3 region has the DNA TGCAGTGCCCTCGTACCCGGACTTGCCTCCGAGCAGTACTTC. This codes for CSALVPGLASEQYF.

Details on this clonotype: This could be a read error, since a much larger clone is one nucleotide away. The chain joins TRBV7-2 to TRBJ2-1; the D is unclear. Germline V CDR1 and CDR2: SGHTA, FQGNSA. The CDR3 runs to 11 residues. Here the CDR3 reads CASRNFNEQSF. CDR3 DNA: TGTGCCAGCAGGAATTTTAATGAGCAGTCCTTC.

This clonotype was seen many times. The DNA for the CDR3 is TGTGCCAGCAGCACCATACAAGCCGGCGAGCAGTACTTC. As protein: CASSTIQAGEQYF. The rearrangement uses TRBV7-3 and TRBJ2-7; D is unclear. V was shortened by 5 bases and J by 6 bases, with 14 bases between the two germline ends. Germline CDR1 and CDR2: SGHTA and FQGTGA. CDR3 length: 13 residues.

At least ten counts were recorded for this clonotype. The gene calls are TRBV24-1 and TRBJ2-1; 7 bases line up with TRBD1. CDR3 size: 16 residues. The V gene's germline CDR1 is KGHDR and CDR2 SFDVKD. The V gene end was trimmed by 4 bases and the J gene end by 7 bases; junction bases not matched to a gene: 12. CDR3 residues: CATSDYSGTVSNEQFF. Written as DNA, the CDR3 is TGTGCCACCAGTGACTACTCCGGGACAGTGTCTAATGAGCAGTTCTTC.

V usage is TRBV2 and J usage is TRBJ2-7; D is ambiguous. Trimming took off 10 bases at V and 2 bases at J, with 9 bases between the two ends. CDR3 size: 11 residues. Germline V lookup: CDR1 SNHLY, CDR2 FYNNEI. The CDR3 bases are TGTGCCATTGGGGTTACCTACGAGCAGTACTTC. This codes for CAIGVTYEQYF.

The chain is built from TRBV20-1 and TRBJ2-5; D is undetermined. Trimming removed 8 bases at V and 2 bases at J, with 15 bases between. This CDR3 contains 13 residues. Germline CDR1 and CDR2: DFQATT and SNEGSKA (reference sequence). The CDR3 loop is CSLLGRRQETQYF. CDR3 nucleotide sequence: TGCAGTCTATTAGGCCGCAGGCAAGAGACCCAGTACTTC.